One and the same sample provided the 5 T cell receptor beta chains below, sequenced in a study of response to subunit inactivated influenza vaccine. TCRdb re-called the RT-PCR reads with MiXCR, one entry per CDR3 protein. Of roughly 670,000 distinct CDR3 sequences detected, around 15% appear once; the ten largest clones hold about 7.6%. The starting material was PBMCs from blood, obtained 14 to 15 days before vaccination. The receptors were sampled from a man aged 45-65 years who received an inactivated influenza vaccine.

V usage is TRBV15 and J usage is TRBJ2-3, with 9 bases fitting TRBD2. The CDR3 has 14 residues. CDR1 and CDR2 from the germline V gene are LNHNV and YYDKDF (reference sequence). Trimming removed 6 bases from V and 6 bases from J; junction bases left unmatched: 7. The CDR3 nucleotides read TGTGCCACCAGTTTAGCGGGGGCCAAGGATACGCAGTATTTT. Translation gives CATSLAGAKDTQYF.

The V and J genes are TRBV18 and TRBJ2-1, with 9 bases that match TRBD2. The J segment lost 11 bases and the V segment lost 3 bases, leaving 8 bases of the junction unmatched. The CDR3 contains 14 residues. The germline gives CDR1 KGHSH, CDR2 LQKENI. For the CDR3, the DNA is TGTGCCAGCTCACCCGAGGCTAGCGGGATCCAGCAGTTCTTC. This codes for CASSPEASGIQQFF.

The V and J genes are TRBV6-1 and TRBJ2-5; D may match TRBD1 or TRBD2 (5 bases each). V lost 2 bases, J lost 1 base, and 23 bases lay in between. The length of the CDR3 is 19 residues. Germline-derived CDR1 and CDR2 are MNHNS and SASEGT. CDR3 protein: CASSETLPGQTRPQETQYF. For the CDR3, the DNA is TGTGCCAGCAGTGAAACTCTGCCGGGGCAGACGCGCCCCCAAGAGACCCAGTACTTC.

This clonotype has only a few counts. V gene TRBV5-5 combines with J gene TRBJ2-2; 8 bases agree with TRBD1. J was trimmed by 4 bases and V by 0 bases; bases with no gene match: 8. The CDR3 totals 17 residues. Looked up from germline, CDR1 is SGHKS and CDR2 is YYEKEE (reference sequence). The CDR3 spells CASSLALRQGTTGELFF. CDR3 nucleotides: TGTGCCAGCAGCTTGGCCTTGAGACAGGGGACCACCGGGGAGCTGTTTTTT. The full variable domain, rest sourced from reference TRBV5-5 and TRBJ2-2, is DAGVTQSPTHLIKTRGQQVTLRCSPISGHKSVSWYQQVLGQGPQFIFQYYEKEERGRGNFPDRFSARQFPNYSSELNVNALLLGDSALYLCASSLALRQGTTGELFFGEGSRLTVL.

The sample holds a few counts of this clonotype. The chain is built from TRBV5-1 and TRBJ1-1; 7 bases line up with TRBD1. The CDR3 is 15 residues long. Looked up from germline, CDR1 is SGHRS and CDR2 is YFSETQ. Losses at the gene ends were 2 bases for V and 4 bases for J; bases not matched to a gene: 8. CDR3 amino acids: CASSLQGKTGTEAFF. CDR3 DNA sequence: TGCGCCAGCAGCTTACAGGGGAAAACGGGCACTGAAGCTTTCTTT.